Following are 17 T cell receptor beta chains from one sample sequenced in a study of Tregs in tolerant kidney transplant recipients. Data came from immunoSEQ multiplex PCR; TCRdb stores just in-frame clones and leaves some out. The sample includes 98,000 or so clones, 90% seen only once; the top ten take just under 0.35%. This specimen was CD4+ T cells from blood, taken before the transplant. The receptors come from a human donor who received a combined kidney and bone marrow transplant.

Concerning this clone: A read error may account for a junction end that differs from germline. The genes are TRBV7-8 and TRBJ2-5; possibly TRBD1 for D (6 bases). This CDR3 is built from 11 residues. Germline CDR1 reads SGHVS; CDR2 reads FQNEAQ. The CDR3 is CASTSQGLLNF. Written as DNA, the CDR3 is TGTGCCAGCACCTCCCAGGGGCTACTGAACTTC.

The chain links TRBV5-1 to TRBJ1-1, with unresolved D. Germline-derived CDR1 and CDR2 are SGHRS and YFSETQ. The CDR3 covers 14 residues. Trimming removed 0 bases from V and 1 base from J, with 7 bases in between. The CDR3 DNA is TGCGCCAGCAGCTTGGGGCCCAGGAACACTGAAGCTTTCTTT. Its protein product is CASSLGPRNTEAFF.

The chain combines TRBV11-2 with TRBJ2-7; possibly TRBD1 for D (6 bases). The V end lost 5 bases, the J end lost 3 bases, and 11 bases lay between the germline ends. CDR3 length equals 13 residues. CDR1 and CDR2 (germline): SGHAT, FQNNGV. For the CDR3, the DNA is TGTGCCAGCAGCGCGGACAGACACTACGAGCAGTACTTC. It codes for CASSADRHYEQYF.

This chain uses TRBV10-3 with TRBJ2-3, with 8 nucleotides matching TRBD2. The CDR3 contains 16 residues. V trimming: 3 bases; J trimming: 1 base; junction bases outside the gene matches: 6. From germline, CDR1 is ENHRY and CDR2 SYGVKD. CDR3 bases: TGTGCCATCAGTGACCTAGGGACTAGTCGCACAGATACGCAGTATTTT. Translation: CAISDLGTSRTDTQYF.

The chain joins TRBV23-1 to TRBJ1-2; tentatively, D is TRBD1 (6 bases). TRBV23-1 is recorded as an ORF, its role being uncertain. This CDR3 has 15 residues. The V end was cut by 3 bases, the J end by 3 bases, with 14 bases between. The CDR3 nucleotides are TGCGCCAGCAGTCAGAAGGGGGGGGGCGACTATGGCTACACCTTC. Protein sequence: CASSQKGGGDYGYTF.

The CDR3, as DNA: TGTGCCAGCAGCTGGGGACTAGCGGGAGAGACCCAGTACTTC. Residues: CASSWGLAGETQYF. The chain joins TRBV7-9 to TRBJ2-5, with TRBD2 matching 12 bases. Germline V gene lookup returns CDR1 SEHNR and CDR2 FQNEAQ (reference sequence). The CDR3 is made up of 14 amino acids. After removal of 4 bases from V and 4 bases from J, the junction contained 1 base not matched to a gene.

The chain employs TRBV6-7 and TRBJ1-1; D ambiguous. TRBV6-7 is treated as an ORF (open reading frame) with a function not yet certain. This CDR3 contains 16 residues. Trimming stripped 0 bases from V and 0 bases from J, with 11 bases between. In nucleotides, the CDR3 is TGTGCCAGCAGTTACTCGCAGGTGCAGATGAACACTGAAGCTTTCTTT. Residues: CASSYSQVQMNTEAFF.

The chain couples TRBV30 to TRBJ2-7; D is possibly TRBD2 (6 bases). Germline V gene lookup returns CDR1 GTSNPN and CDR2 SVGIG (reference sequence). V was shortened by 3 bases and J by 2 bases, with 20 bases between the two germline ends. This CDR3 has 16 residues. The CDR3 DNA reads as TGTGCCTGGAGACCTCCCCTAGCGATCGGGGCCTACGAGCAGTACTTC. Its translation: CAWRPPLAIGAYEQYF. The full variable domain, completed using reference TRBV30 and TRBJ2-7, is SQTIHQWPATLVQPVGSPLSLECTVEGTSNPNLYWYRQAAGRGLQLLFYSVGIGQISSEVPQNLSASRPQDRQFILSSKKLLLSDSGFYLCAWRPPLAIGAYEQYFGPGTRLTVT.

J is TRBJ2-1 and V is TRBV11-2, with 7 bases matching TRBD1. CDR1 SGHAT and CDR2 FQNNGV come from the germline V gene. The CDR3 is made up of 15 amino acids. J was trimmed by 5 bases and V by 1 base; bases with no gene match: 5. CDR3 region: CASSLGQGAHNEQFF. The CDR3 bases are TGTGCCAGCAGCTTAGGACAGGGAGCCCACAATGAGCAGTTCTTC.

The CDR3 loop reads CASSVVGAGTGELFF. As DNA, the CDR3 is TGTGCCAGCAGCGTAGTGGGGGCCGGCACCGGGGAGCTGTTTTTT. This sequence joins TRBV9 and TRBJ2-2; maybe TRBD1 (6 bases). The CDR3 contains 15 residues. Deletions cut 0 bases from V and 4 bases from J, with 10 bases between. CDR1 is SGDLS and CDR2 is YYNGEE in the germline V gene.

V gene TRBV28 combines with J gene TRBJ1-2; D perhaps matches TRBD1 (6 bases). There are 14 residues in the CDR3. The germline CDR1 and CDR2 sequences are MDHEN and SYDVKM. V was trimmed by 5 bases and J by 10 bases, leaving 20 bases between them. The CDR3 DNA is TGTGCCAGCAGTGGGGCGGGCAGGGGAGATGACTACACCTTC. Its protein product is CASSGAGRGDDYTF.

J is TRBJ2-1 and V is TRBV10-3; perhaps TRBD1 as D (6 bases). This CDR3 is built from 14 residues. V was shortened by 0 bases and J by 5 bases, with 8 bases between the two germline ends. Germline assignment: CDR1 ENHRY and CDR2 SYGVKD. The CDR3 sequence is CAISESYRDNEQFF. CDR3 DNA: TGTGCCATCAGTGAGTCATACAGGGACAATGAGCAGTTCTTC.

This chain uses TRBV21-1 with TRBJ2-7; no check of the table's D call, TRBD2, against the DNA was made. TRBV21-1 is listed as a pseudogene. This CDR3 has 19 residues. The DNA for the CDR3 is TGTGCCAGCAGCAAAGTCCGGCAACTCGAGCGGAAGTTCTCCTACGAGCAGTACTTC. Translation gives CASSKVRQLERKFSYEQYF.

The rearrangement uses TRBV6-1 and TRBJ2-7; 8 bases fit TRBD2. V trimming: 9 bases; J trimming: 3 bases; junction bases outside the gene matches: 7. This CDR3 is 13 amino acids long. Germline CDR1 is MNHNS and CDR2 is SASEGT. CDR3 DNA: TGTGCCAGTTCCGGGACTAGGGACTACGAGCAGTACTTC. This translates into CASSGTRDYEQYF.

The chain uses TRBV5-6 and TRBJ1-5, with TRBD1 matching 8 bases. The germline CDR1 and CDR2 sequences are SGHDT and YYEEEE. Unmatched junction bases numbered 17, after V lost 4 bases and J lost 8 bases. This CDR3 is 17 amino acids long. As DNA, the CDR3 is TGTGCCAGCAGCCGGAGCCTGGGACAGGCCCCAGGGGAGCCCCAGCATTTT. Translating gives CASSRSLGQAPGEPQHF.

Only a few counts were recorded for this clone. The rearrangement joins TRBV28 to TRBJ2-3, with TRBD1 as a possible D gene (5 bases). Trimming shortened V by 6 bases and J by 6 bases, and 10 bases separated the two germline ends. The CDR3 has 12 residues. Per germline, CDR1 MDHEN and CDR2 SYDVKM. CDR3 in amino acids: CASSLPGDTQYF. The CDR3 coding sequence is TGTGCCAGCAGCCTCCCAGGGGATACGCAGTATTTT.

This clone occurred a few times. V and J are TRBV6-6 and TRBJ1-5; 7 bases are shared with TRBD1. This CDR3 is 16 amino acids long. Germline-derived CDR1 and CDR2 are MNHNY and SVGAGI (reference sequence). V was clipped by 2 bases and J by 4 bases; unmatched bases: 8. The CDR3 reads CASSYIGQATNQPQHF. CDR3 nucleotides: TGTGCCAGCAGTTACATCGGACAGGCGACAAATCAGCCCCAGCATTTT.